The entry below describes one TCR beta chain. These data come from a study of sequential checkpoint blockade in melanoma. The wider study: Both treatment sequences were followed by maintenance nivolumab.

Assay: immunoSEQ multiplex PCR; the TCRdb copy retains only in-frame clones and omits some. The table lists some 17,000 clones, around two thirds of them singletons, with about 12% in the top ten. The V gene lost 9 bases and the J gene lost 2 bases, with 15 bases spanning the gap. Germline V gives CDR1 ENHRY, CDR2 SYGVKD. The CDR3 runs 14 residues. Treatment specified: randomized to nivolumab then ipilimumab (arm A) or the reverse (arm B). V gene TRBV10-3 combines with J gene TRBJ2-3; D perhaps matches TRBD1 (5 bases). The sample here was CD8+ T cells sorted from blood (inferred from file names), taken from a patient given nivolumab and ipilimumab in sequence. The TCR sequence derives from a human donor with melanoma. CDR3 sequence: CAIGQGEYTDTQYF. In DNA, the CDR3 is TGTGCCATTGGACAAGGGGAATACACAGATACGCAGTATTTT.